The 12 T cell receptor beta chains below were found in one sample sequenced in a study of a mutant IDH1 vaccine in newly diagnosed glioma. Described time point: week 47, end of study. Doses comprised 300 ug of mutant IDH1 20-mer peptide each, plus topical imiquimod. Clones were sequenced by immunoSEQ multiplex PCR, and TCRdb holds only the in-frame ones, with some missing. The sample holds roughly 86,000 clones, around 92% seen once. These receptors lack a known antigen. The input for sequencing was PBMCs, taken from a glioma patient whose treatment included an IDH1 peptide vaccine. These receptors were taken from a woman in her fifties or sixties with glioma.

V and J are TRBV9 and TRBJ1-4; TRBD1 is a possible D gene (5 bases). V gave up 0 bases and J gave up 7 bases, with 19 bases separating them. Germline V CDR1 and CDR2: SGDLS, YYNGEE. This CDR3 spans 17 amino acids. The CDR3 loop is CASSVADFRGRVEKLFF. DNA of the CDR3: TGTGCCAGCAGCGTAGCCGACTTTAGGGGAAGGGTTGAAAAACTGTTTTTT.

The chain joins TRBV7-9 to TRBJ2-7; no clear D gene. CDR1 and CDR2 from the germline V gene are SEHNR and FQNEAQ (reference sequence). The CDR3 loop spans 14 amino acids. V lost 4 bases and J 6 bases, leaving 16 bases between the germline ends. CDR3 sequence reads: CASSSSTTRAEQYF. The DNA for the CDR3 is TGTGCCAGCAGCTCCTCCACTACGCGAGCCGAGCAGTACTTC.

The chain links TRBV11-2 to TRBJ1-4; D remains unclear. Germline-derived CDR1 and CDR2 are SGHAT and FQNNGV. CDR3 length equals 14 residues. Trimming removed 1 base from V and 8 bases from J, with 11 bases in between. CDR3 sequence: CASSLGGLVEKLFF. The DNA of the CDR3 is TGTGCCAGCAGCTTAGGAGGGTTGGTCGAAAAACTGTTTTTT.

The rearrangement links TRBV19 to TRBJ1-2; TRBD1 matches 7 bases. The V gene end was trimmed by 6 bases and the J gene end by 4 bases; junction bases not matched to a gene: 17. CDR1 is LNHDA, CDR2 SQIVND, per germline (reference sequence). This CDR3 is built from 17 residues. CDR3 sequence: CASRSVLNRDRSYGYTF. The CDR3 region has the DNA TGTGCCAGTAGGTCTGTACTGAACCGGGACAGAAGCTATGGCTACACCTTC. Variable domain in full (rest from reference TRBV19 and TRBJ1-2): DGGITQSPKYLFRKEGQNVTLSCEQNLNHDAMYWYRQDPGQGLRLIYYSQIVNDFQKGDIAEGYSVSREKKESFPLTVTSAQKNPTAFYLCASRSVLNRDRSYGYTFGSGTRLTVV.

The gene calls are TRBV2 and TRBJ2-1; D remains ambiguous. Germline V gene data show CDR1 as SNHLY and CDR2 as FYNNEI. This CDR3 is built from 14 residues. The V gene lost 8 bases and the J gene lost 5 bases, with 16 bases spanning the gap. The CDR3 spells CASAPNDWNNEQFF. CDR3 coding DNA: TGTGCCAGCGCGCCTAACGACTGGAACAATGAGCAGTTCTTC.

This chain joins TRBV9 and TRBJ2-3, with 11 bases matching TRBD2. The germline V gene has CDR1 SGDLS and CDR2 YYNGEE. J gave up 8 bases and V 0 bases, and 5 bases lay outside the gene matches. The CDR3 length is 15 residues. CDR3 nucleotide sequence: TGTGCCAGCAGCGTAGTAGGGACTAGCGGAGGTACGCAGTATTTT. Translating it yields CASSVVGTSGGTQYF.

The V call is TRBV7-9, the J call TRBJ1-5; TRBD1 matches at 10 bases. CDR3 length: 15 residues. Germline CDR1 reads SEHNR; CDR2 reads FQNEAQ (reference sequence). The V gene end was trimmed by 4 bases and the J gene end by 5 bases; junction bases not matched to a gene: 5. The CDR3 spells CASSSTGGPYQPQHF. The CDR3 nucleotides are TGTGCCAGCAGCTCGACAGGGGGCCCCTATCAGCCCCAGCATTTT.

This chain joins TRBV6-1 and TRBJ2-2; possibly TRBD1 for D (5 bases). Germline CDR1 MNHNS, CDR2 SASEGT. The V end lost 7 bases, the J end lost 3 bases, and 15 bases lay between the germline ends. This CDR3 region has 15 residues. The CDR3 DNA reads as TGTGCCAGCATCCACGCCAGGGTTTACACCGGGGAGCTGTTTTTT. Translating gives CASIHARVYTGELFF.

The rearrangement links TRBV5-1 to TRBJ2-3, with 9 bases lining up with TRBD2. The CDR3 loop spans 16 amino acids. The germline V gene has CDR1 SGHRS and CDR2 YFSETQ. J lost 6 bases, V lost 4 bases, and 12 bases had no gene match. This CDR3 reads CASSHLGAGGVDTQYF. CDR3 nucleotides: TGCGCCAGCAGCCACCTCGGGGCGGGAGGGGTGGATACGCAGTATTTT.

This clone was seen more than once but under ten times. The V gene is TRBV7-9, the J gene TRBJ1-1; D is uncertain. V was shortened by 5 bases and J by 4 bases, with 8 bases between the two germline ends. CDR3 length equals 12 residues. CDR1 is SEHNR and CDR2 is FQNEAQ in the germline V gene (reference sequence). The CDR3 DNA reads as TGTGCCAGCAGCCGGGCACCCACTGAAGCTTTCTTT. Translated, it gives CASSRAPTEAFF.

The V call is TRBV9, the J call TRBJ2-7, with D possibly TRBD2 on 6 matching bases. V was shortened by 0 bases and J by 0 bases, with 10 bases between the two germline ends. There are 15 residues in the CDR3. Per the germline V gene, CDR1 is SGDLS and CDR2 is YYNGEE. The CDR3 here is CASSVEGGVSYEQYF. The CDR3 DNA reads TGTGCCAGCAGCGTAGAGGGCGGGGTCTCCTACGAGCAGTACTTC.

The chain has TRBV5-6 and TRBJ2-3; TRBD2 agrees at 13 bases. The CDR3 covers 16 residues. With V trimmed by 1 base and J by 7 bases, 6 bases remained unmatched. The germline CDR1 and CDR2 sequences are SGHDT and YYEEEE. The CDR3 region is CASSLSTSGRVYTQYF. The CDR3 nucleotides are TGTGCCAGCAGCTTGAGTACTAGCGGGAGGGTCTATACGCAGTATTTT. Complete variable domain (other parts from reference TRBV5-6 and TRBJ2-3): DAGVTQSPTHLIKTRGQQVTLRCSPKSGHDTVSWYQQALGQGPQFIFQYYEEEERQRGNFPDRFSGHQFPNYSSELNVNALLLGDSALYLCASSLSTSGRVYTQYFGPGTRLTVL.